A selection of T cell receptor beta chains follows, all from one sample in a study of blood T cell repertoires in COVID-19. The assay was immunoSEQ multiplex PCR, and TCRdb's table has in-frame clones only and misses some. The sample carries about 150,000 clones, 85% to 90% recorded once. Material for sequencing was peripheral blood. Every receptor here comes from a woman between 40 and 50 years old with acute or convalescent COVID-19. Both conserved end residues are part of each CDR3. D genes are given only for firm matches. Rows may omit the clone size; those that give it use once, few, many or a size class.

TRBJ2-3	-	TRBV12-5	-	TGTGCTAGTGGTTCTGAGGGGGCAGATACGCAGTATTTT	CASGSEGADTQYF
TRBJ2-5	-	TRBV7-2	-	TGTGCCAGCACTGGACAGATCCAAGAGACCCAGTACTTC	CASTGQIQETQYF
TRBJ2-7	-	TRBV6-1	-	TGTGCCAGCAGTGAAATACTTGGGCAGACCTACGAGCAGTACTTC	CASSEILGQTYEQYF
TRBJ1-1	-	TRBV7-3	-	TGTGCCAGCAGCCGGCGGGGGAACACTGAAGCTTTCTTT	CASSRRGNTEAFF
TRBJ2-5	-	TRBV11-2	-	TGTGCCAGCAGCTTAGGGTCACTAGCCTTCCAAGAGACCCAGTACTTC	CASSLGSLAFQETQYF
TRBJ2-7	-	TRBV15	-	TGTGCCACCAGCAGAGCTACTAACCCCTACGAGCAGTACTTC	CATSRATNPYEQYF
TRBJ2-7	TRBD2	TRBV5-1	-	TGCGCCAGCAGCTTGAATAGCGGGAGTGTCTACGAGCAGTACTTC	CASSLNSGSVYEQYF
TRBJ1-2	TRBD1	TRBV19	-	TGTGCCAGTAGTATTCCACAGGGGATGGGTGGCTACACCTTC	CASSIPQGMGGYTF
TRBJ2-3	-	TRBV27	-	TGTGCCAGCAGTTTGTACAGGGTTAAGACAGATACGCAGTATTTT	CASSLYRVKTDTQYF
TRBJ2-2	-	TRBV6-1	-	TGTGCCAGCAGTGAGGCTGGGAAGGGGACCGGGGAGCTGTTTTTT	CASSEAGKGTGELFF
TRBJ2-7	TRBD1	TRBV10-3	-	TGTGCCATCAGTGAGCCCGGGACAGGGGGCATCGAGCAGTACTTC	CAISEPGTGGIEQYF
TRBJ2-1	TRBD2	TRBV11-3	-	TGTGCCAGCAGCTTAGTTGCGGGAGGAACCAATGAGCAGTTCTTC	CASSLVAGGTNEQFF
TRBJ2-3	-	TRBV12-5	-	TGTGCTAGTGGTTTGGTTAGAAGCACAGATACGCAGTATTTT	CASGLVRSTDTQYF
TRBJ2-3	-	TRBV2	few	TGTGCCAGCAGTGCAAGTACAGGGGATACGCAGTATTTT	CASSASTGDTQYF
TRBJ2-7	TRBD1	TRBV7-8	-	TGTGCCAGCAGCTGGACAGGGATAACCTACGAGCAGTACTTC	CASSWTGITYEQYF
TRBJ2-5	TRBD2	TRBV19	once	TGTGCCAGTAACAGGCGGGCTAGCGGGGAACAAGAGACCCAGTACTTC	CASNRRASGEQETQYF
TRBJ1-4	TRBD1	TRBV5-6	-	TGTGCCAGCAGCTTGGGATTGAGCGAGACAGGGGCAAATCGATTT	CASSLGLSETGANRF
TRBJ2-7	TRBD2	TRBV18	-	TGTGCCAGCTCACACAAAGGACTAGCGGAGGAATACGAGCAGTACTTC	CASSHKGLAEEYEQYF
TRBJ2-1	TRBD2	TRBV10-3	once	TGTGCCATCAGACTAGCGCCCTACAATGAGCAGTTCTTC	CAIRLAPYNEQFF
TRBJ1-5	-	TRBV19	-	TGTGCCAGTAGTATCGGACAGCCTAGCAATCAGCCCCAGCATTTT	CASSIGQPSNQPQHF
TRBJ1-2	-	TRBV5-1	-	TGCGCCAGCAGCTCACAGGACTATGGCTACACCTTC	CASSSQDYGYTF
TRBJ2-7	TRBD1	TRBV10-1	once	TGCGCCATACGGACAGGGTGTATCGACGAGCAGTACTTC	CAIRTGCIDEQYF
TRBJ1-6	TRBD1	TRBV6-5	-	TGTGCCAGCAGTTTTACGACAGGGACTTCACCCCTCCACTTT	CASSFTTGTSPLHF
TRBJ1-6	-	TRBV27	-	TGTGCCAGCAGTGATCAGGGTTTCTATAATTCACCCCTCCACTTT	CASSDQGFYNSPLHF
TRBJ2-3	TRBD1	TRBV27	-	TGTGCCAGCAGTCCAAAAATGACAGGGCTATTTGGGACAGATACGCAGTATTTT	CASSPKMTGLFGTDTQYF
TRBJ2-1	-	TRBV30	-	TGTGCCTGGGAAGGAGGGATCTACAACAATGAGCAGTTCTTC	CAWEGGIYNNEQFF
TRBJ2-7	-	TRBV5-1	-	TGCGCCAGCAGCTTCGATCTACTCGAGCAGTACTTC	CASSFDLLEQYF
TRBJ1-5	TRBD1	TRBV2	-	TGTGCCAGCAGAGAAGACAGGGGTCCTCGGCAGCCCCAGCATTTT	CASREDRGPRQPQHF
TRBJ2-3	TRBD1	TRBV9	-	TGTGCCAGCAGCCCCCGAACTGGGGACAGATCAGCGAGTTCAGATACGCAGTATTTT	CASSPRTGDRSASSDTQYF
TRBJ2-7	-	TRBV5-1	-	TGCGCCAGCAGCTTGGGGGTGCTCTCAGGGTTGGAGTACGAGCAGTACTTC	CASSLGVLSGLEYEQYF
TRBJ2-7	-	TRBV10-3	-	TGTGCCATCAGTTTCGCCGGGACACTGAGCTCCTACGAGCAGTACTTC	CAISFAGTLSSYEQYF
TRBJ2-7	TRBD1	TRBV27	-	TGTGCCAGCTGGCACACAGGGGGGCCCTACGAGCAGTACTTC	CASWHTGGPYEQYF
TRBJ2-5	-	TRBV12-5	once	TGTGCTAGTGGCCGGGGGCAAGAGACCCAGTACTTC	CASGRGQETQYF
TRBJ2-1	-	TRBV5-6	-	TGTGCCAGCAGGACAGTTTTTTCCTACAATGAGCAGTTCTTC	CASRTVFSYNEQFF
TRBJ2-3	TRBD2	TRBV5-1	-	TGCGCCAGCAGCCAAATTCCCGGGACTAGCGGGGGCCGCACAGATACGCAGTATTTT	CASSQIPGTSGGRTDTQYF
TRBJ2-3	-	TRBV3-1/TRBV3-2	-	TGTGCCAGCAGCCATCCAGGGTCCGCTAACCCAGATACGCAGTATTTT	CASSHPGSANPDTQYF
TRBJ2-4	TRBD1	TRBV6-1	-	TGTGCCAGCAGTGTGGACAGGGTTCTCCCCTTTGGGCTAGCCAAAAACATTCAGTACTTC	CASSVDRVLPFGLAKNIQYF
TRBJ2-7	-	TRBV7-8	few	TGTGCCAGCAGCCACCCGGGAACTAGGAATTCCTACGAGCAGTACTTC	CASSHPGTRNSYEQYF
TRBJ1-5	-	TRBV2	few	TGTGCCAGCAGTGAAGCAGGGACTCTACAGCCCCAGCATTTT	CASSEAGTLQPQHF
TRBJ2-7	TRBD1	TRBV25-1	once	TGTGCCAGCAGTGCCAGACAGGGTCCCTACGAGCAGTACTTC	CASSARQGPYEQYF
TRBJ1-1	TRBD1	TRBV30	-	TGTGCCTGGAGCCGGAGGGGGCAAGGATCGTCTGAAGCTTTCTTT	CAWSRRGQGSSEAFF
TRBJ2-7	-	TRBV4-1	once	TGCGCCAGCAGCCAAGAAGGGGGGGGAAGCTCCTACGAGCAGTACTTC	CASSQEGGGSSYEQYF
TRBJ2-3	TRBD2	TRBV5-5	-	TGTGCCAGCAGCTTTGATCCTAGCGGGAGTCTAGATACGCAGTATTTT	CASSFDPSGSLDTQYF
TRBJ2-2	TRBD2	TRBV10-2	-	TGCGCCAGCAGTGGGACTAGTGCGAACACCGGGGAGCTGTTTTTT	CASSGTSANTGELFF
TRBJ2-7	-	TRBV11-1	-	TGTGCCAGCAGCTTGAGGGACTCCTACGAGCAGTACTTC	CASSLRDSYEQYF
TRBJ2-1	TRBD2	TRBV9	-	TGTGCCAGCAGCCCCCGGACCTCTAGCGGGGTCCACAATGAGCAGTTCTTC	CASSPRTSSGVHNEQFF
TRBJ1-1	TRBD1	TRBV28	-	TGTGCCAGCAGTCCTCTGGGACAGGGGGTAACTGAAGCTTTCTTT	CASSPLGQGVTEAFF
TRBJ1-4	-	TRBV5-1	-	TGCGCCAGCAGCTTGGGGAGCTCTGTTTCAGCAACTAATGAAAAACTGTTTTTT	CASSLGSSVSATNEKLFF
TRBJ1-5	-	TRBV2	-	TGTGCCAGCAGAACCTACAGGGATCAGCCCCAGCATTTT	CASRTYRDQPQHF
TRBJ2-1	TRBD2	TRBV10-2	-	TGCGCCAGCTCCCGCCCTGCTAGCGGACCCTACAATGAGCAGTTCTTC	CASSRPASGPYNEQFF
TRBJ2-3	TRBD2	TRBV6-6	few	TGTGCCAGCAGTCGTATATTGGATGGACTAGCGTTAGGAGATACGCAGTATTTT	CASSRILDGLALGDTQYF
TRBJ2-7	-	TRBV11-3	-	TGTGCCAGCAGCTTGGGTCGCGGCTCCTACGAGCAGTACTTC	CASSLGRGSYEQYF
TRBJ2-1	-	TRBV18	-	TGTGCCAGCTCACCCCTTGATTTCGGGGAGCAGTTCTTC	CASSPLDFGEQFF
TRBJ1-6	TRBD1	TRBV19	-	TGTGCCAGCCAAGTGGGGACAGGGAGGACTTCACCCCTCCACTTT	CASQVGTGRTSPLHF